These 8 T cell receptor beta chains originate from one sample sequenced in a study of shared clonotypes between healthy human individuals. Clones were sequenced by immunoSEQ multiplex PCR, and TCRdb holds only the in-frame ones, with some missing. The table lists about 2 million clones, about 95% of them singletons, with 0.85% to 1.3% in the top ten. Selected positively for CCR7 and CD45RO-negative, naive CD8 cells excluded terminally differentiated effector memory CD45RA+ cells. Sample: naive CD8+ T cells sorted from blood. The receptor source for this set is a young man in good health.

V is TRBV5-6 and J is TRBJ2-2; TRBD1 matches at 9 bases. The CDR3 consists of 14 residues. The germline CDR1 and CDR2 sequences are SGHDT and YYEEEE. V lost 2 bases to trimming and J lost 12 bases; unmatched junction nucleotides: 8. The chain's CDR3 is CASSLTLQGAKLFF. Here the CDR3 DNA reads TGTGCCAGCAGCTTAACACTACAGGGGGCGAAGCTGTTTTTT.

Concerning this clone: The sample contains more than one DNA sequence encoding this CDR3. This chain links TRBV4-1 with TRBJ2-3; no clear D. This CDR3 comprises 13 residues. Germline V gene data show CDR1 as MGHRA and CDR2 as YSYEKL. Between the trimmed V and J ends, which lost 1 base and 0 bases, there was a span of 2 bases. CDR3 residues: CASSQGSTDTQYF. CDR3 nucleotides: TGCGCCAGCAGCCAAGGTAGCACAGATACGCAGTATTTT.

CDR3 DNA sequence: TGCGCCAGCAGCTGGCAGCACAGCAATGAGCAGTTCTTC. Its translation: CASSWQHSNEQFF. The rearrangement uses TRBV4-3 and TRBJ2-1; the D is unclear. Germline CDR1 and CDR2: LGHNA and YSLEER. V was trimmed by 5 bases and J by 6 bases, leaving 11 bases between them. CDR3 length: 13 amino acids.

V is TRBV19 and J is TRBJ1-5; D not resolved. Germline V gene lookup returns CDR1 LNHDA and CDR2 SQIVND (reference sequence). The germline V and J ends were trimmed by 0 bases and 6 bases, with 6 bases remaining between them. This CDR3 region has 13 residues. This CDR3 reads CASSIEFSQPQHF. Written as DNA, the CDR3 is TGTGCCAGTAGTATAGAGTTCAGTCAGCCCCAGCATTTT.

A word on this clone: The sample holds other DNA sequences that translate to the same CDR3. The chain links TRBV19 to TRBJ2-7; D might be TRBD2 (6 bases). Germline assignment: CDR1 LNHDA and CDR2 SQIVND (reference sequence). V lost 1 base and J lost 4, with 8 bases in between. This CDR3 region has 13 residues. The CDR3 sequence is CASSIGAGYEQYF. In nucleotides, the CDR3 is TGTGCCAGTAGTATAGGGGCGGGATACGAGCAGTACTTC.

The CDR3 DNA is TGCAGCGTTGTCGGGCAGGGGAGGACTGAAGCTTTCTTT. Its translation is CSVVGQGRTEAFF. The chain joins TRBV29-1 to TRBJ1-1, with D tentatively TRBD1 (6 bases). Trimming shortened V by 4 bases and J by 5 bases, and 14 bases separated the two germline ends. There are 13 residues in the CDR3. Germline V CDR1 and CDR2: SQVTM, ANQGSEA.

This chain connects TRBV7-9 to TRBJ1-1; D not resolved. The CDR3 totals 17 residues. Deletions cut 5 bases from V and 5 bases from J, with 24 bases between. Looked up from germline, CDR1 is SEHNR and CDR2 is FQNEAQ (reference sequence). In DNA, the CDR3 is TGTGCCAGCAGCCCCTCCGGGTCGGCTACCCTAACGACTGAAGCTTTCTTT. Its protein is CASSPSGSATLTTEAFF.

Written as DNA, the CDR3 is TGTGCCTGGAGCCGACAGGGGTCCGAGCAGTACTTC. Encoded protein: CAWSRQGSEQYF. The rearrangement joins TRBV30 to TRBJ2-7, with TRBD1 matching over 8 bases. Trimming cost V 3 bases and J 6 bases; bases outside gene matches: 4. The CDR3 has 12 amino acids. Looked up from germline, CDR1 is GTSNPN and CDR2 is SVGIG (reference sequence).